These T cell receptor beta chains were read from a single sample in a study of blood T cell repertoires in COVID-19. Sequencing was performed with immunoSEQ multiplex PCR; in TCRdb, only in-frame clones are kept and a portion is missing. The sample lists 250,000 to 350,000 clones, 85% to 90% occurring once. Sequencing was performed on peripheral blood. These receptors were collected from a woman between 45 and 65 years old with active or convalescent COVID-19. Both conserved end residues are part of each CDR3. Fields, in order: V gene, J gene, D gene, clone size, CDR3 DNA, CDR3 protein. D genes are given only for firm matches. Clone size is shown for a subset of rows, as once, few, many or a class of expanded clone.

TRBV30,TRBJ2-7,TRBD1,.,TGTGCCTGGAGTGTAGGACAGGGCAACGAGCAGTACTTC,CAWSVGQGNEQYF
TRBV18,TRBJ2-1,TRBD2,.,TGTGCCAGCTCACCAGGGACTAGCGGGAATGAGCAGTTCTTC,CASSPGTSGNEQFF
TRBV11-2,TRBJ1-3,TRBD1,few,TGTGCCAGCAGCAACCGACAGGGGGGAACGGAAGGAAACACCATATATTTT,CASSNRQGGTEGNTIYF
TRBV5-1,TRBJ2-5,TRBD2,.,TGCGCCAGCAGCCTTAGCGGGGGGACCCGAGAGACCCAGTACTTC,CASSLSGGTRETQYF
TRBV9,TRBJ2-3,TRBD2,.,TGTGCCAGCAGCGTGAGTAGCGGGAGGAGCACAGATACGCAGTATTTT,CASSVSSGRSTDTQYF
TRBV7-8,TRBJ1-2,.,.,TGTGCCAGCAGCTTAGCTACAGGGTTCGGAGGCTACACCTTC,CASSLATGFGGYTF
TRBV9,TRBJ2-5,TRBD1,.,TGTGCCAGCAGCGCAATGACAGGGGAAGAGACCCAGTACTTC,CASSAMTGEETQYF
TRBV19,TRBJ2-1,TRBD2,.,TGTGGCTCGAGGCAGCGGGGTCCCAGTGAGCAGTTCTTC,CGSRQRGPSEQFF
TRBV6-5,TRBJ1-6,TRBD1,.,TGTGCCAGCAGTTACTGGACAGGTTCGGATTCACCCCTCCACTTT,CASSYWTGSDSPLHF
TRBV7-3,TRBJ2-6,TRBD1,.,TGTGCCAGCAGCCCCTTGGGCAGGGGGCTACCTGGATCTGGGGCCAACGTCCTGACTTTC,CASSPLGRGLPGSGANVLTF
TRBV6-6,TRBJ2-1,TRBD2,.,TGTGCCAGCAGTTACAAGGTAGCGGGACTGGGGGAGCAGTTCTTC,CASSYKVAGLGEQFF
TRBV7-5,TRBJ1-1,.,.,TGTGCCAGAAGCTTAATCCGGCCGGGTCAGTGTGTCGGGGCTTTCTTT,CARSLIRPGQCVGAFF
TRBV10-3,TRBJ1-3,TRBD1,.,TGTGCCATCAGCGGGACAGCTGGAAACACCATATATTTT,CAISGTAGNTIYF
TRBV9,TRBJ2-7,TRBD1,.,TGTGCCAGCAGCGAGGGCCTTCAGGGGGCGGGCTACGAGCAGTACTTC,CASSEGLQGAGYEQYF
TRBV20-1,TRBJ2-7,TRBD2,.,TGCAGTGCTAGTTGGGGGACTAGCGGGGGGAGTTACGAGCAGTACTTC,CSASWGTSGGSYEQYF
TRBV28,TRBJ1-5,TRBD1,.,TGTGCCAGCTTTTTGACCGGGACAGGGGCGATTCAGCCCCAGCATTTT,CASFLTGTGAIQPQHF
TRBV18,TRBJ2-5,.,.,TGTGCCAGCTCACTACAGGGGAGGAAAGAGACCCAGTACTTC,CASSLQGRKETQYF
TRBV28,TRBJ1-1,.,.,TGTGCCAGCAGTTTTTTAACAGGGCGTCCAACTGAAGCTTTCTTT,CASSFLTGRPTEAFF
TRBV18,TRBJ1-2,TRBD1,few,TGTGCCAGCTCACCAGACAGGGACTATGGCTACACCTTC,CASSPDRDYGYTF
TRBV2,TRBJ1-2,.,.,TGTGCCAGCAACGAAGGGGCCGCTGGCTACACCTTC,CASNEGAAGYTF
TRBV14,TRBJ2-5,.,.,TGTGCCAGCAGCCAACTGAGGGGGATCGCGGAGACCCAGTACTTC,CASSQLRGIAETQYF
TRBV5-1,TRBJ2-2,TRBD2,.,TGCGCCAGCAGCCTACGGACTAGCGGGAGGGGGAACACCGGGGAGCTGTTTTTT,CASSLRTSGRGNTGELFF
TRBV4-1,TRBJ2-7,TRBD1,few,TGCGCCAGCAGCCAGCAGGACAGGGGGAAAGGGGAGCAGTACTTC,CASSQQDRGKGEQYF
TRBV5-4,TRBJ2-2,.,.,TGTGCCAGCAGCCCAGGAGGGACGAACACCGGGGAGCTGTTTTTT,CASSPGGTNTGELFF
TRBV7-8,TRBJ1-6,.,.,TGTGCCAGCAGTGGGGGAGGGGGTTATAATTCACCCCTCCACTTT,CASSGGGGYNSPLHF
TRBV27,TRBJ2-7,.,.,TGTGCCAGCAGTTTGGTGGGACACCTCACCTACGAGCAGTACTTC,CASSLVGHLTYEQYF
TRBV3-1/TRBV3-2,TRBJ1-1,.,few,TGTGCCAGCAGCCAAGCGAGAGGTGAAGCTTTCTTT,CASSQARGEAFF
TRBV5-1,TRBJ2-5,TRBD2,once,TGCGCCAGCAGCTTGCGCTTAGCGGGAGGGTTAGAGACCCAGTACTTC,CASSLRLAGGLETQYF
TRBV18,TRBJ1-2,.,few,TGTGCCAGCTCACCTTTAGTAAGTGGCTATGGCTACACCTTC,CASSPLVSGYGYTF
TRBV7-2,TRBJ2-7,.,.,TGTGCCAGCAGCTACGACCCAGGGGTGGCCTACGAGCAGTACTTC,CASSYDPGVAYEQYF
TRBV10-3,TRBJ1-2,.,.,TGTGCCATCAGTGAGGGGAGCTATGGCTACACCTTC,CAISEGSYGYTF
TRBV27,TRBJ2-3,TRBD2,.,TGTGCCAGCACAAGACCTGGGACTAGCGGTTCTGATACGCAGTATTTT,CASTRPGTSGSDTQYF
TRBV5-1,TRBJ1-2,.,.,TGCGCCAGCAGCTTGCGTCAAGGAGGGAGGAACTATGGCTACACCTTC,CASSLRQGGRNYGYTF
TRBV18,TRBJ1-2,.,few,TGTGCCAGCTCACAGGGGCAATCAGCTAACTATGGCTACACCTTC,CASSQGQSANYGYTF
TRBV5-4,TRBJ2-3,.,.,TGTGCCAGCAGCTTGCCTCGCACAGATACGCAGTATTTT,CASSLPRTDTQYF
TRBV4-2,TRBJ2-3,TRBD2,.,TGTGCCAGCAGTCCAAGGGGACTAGAAGACACAGATACGCAGTATTTT,CASSPRGLEDTDTQYF
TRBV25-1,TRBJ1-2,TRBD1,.,TGTGCCAGCTGGTCCTTTGGGACAGGAGATGGCTACACCTTC,CASWSFGTGDGYTF
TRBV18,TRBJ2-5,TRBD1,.,TGTGCCAGCTCACCATGGGACAGTTTGAACCAAGAAGAGACCCAGTACTTC,CASSPWDSLNQEETQYF
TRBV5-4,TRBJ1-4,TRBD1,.,TGTGCCAGCAGCATAGGACAGGGTGATGAAAAACTGTTTTTT,CASSIGQGDEKLFF
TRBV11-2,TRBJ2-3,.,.,TGTGCCAGCAGGTTACGGGGGACTAGCACAGATACGCAGTATTTT,CASRLRGTSTDTQYF
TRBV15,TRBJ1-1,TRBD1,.,TGTGCCACCAGCAGAGGGGACAGGGTGAACACTGAAGCTTTCTTT,CATSRGDRVNTEAFF
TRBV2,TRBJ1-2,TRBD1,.,TGTGCCAGCAGGACAGGGAAGGATGGCTACACCTTC,CASRTGKDGYTF
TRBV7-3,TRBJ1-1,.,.,TGTGCCAGCAGTTCCGGGACAACGAACACTGAAGCTTTCTTT,CASSSGTTNTEAFF
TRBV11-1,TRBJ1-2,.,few,TGTGCCAGCAGCGTAAATCAGGGGAACTATGGCTACACCTTC,CASSVNQGNYGYTF
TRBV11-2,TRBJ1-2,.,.,TGTGCCAGCAGCCACGTACTTGTGAATTTC,CASSHVLVNF
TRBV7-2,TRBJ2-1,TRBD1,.,TGTGCCAGCAGCAAGGGACAGGGGTCCTACAATGAGCAGTTCTTC,CASSKGQGSYNEQFF
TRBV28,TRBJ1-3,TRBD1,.,TGTGCCAGCAGTACAACCGGGACAGGGAAGGCTGGAAACACCATATATTTT,CASSTTGTGKAGNTIYF
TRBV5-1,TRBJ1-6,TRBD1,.,TGCGCCAGCAGCTTGGCGACAGGGCCTTCCCCCACCTTTAATTCACCCCTCCACTTT,CASSLATGPSPTFNSPLHF
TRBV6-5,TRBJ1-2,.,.,TGTGCCAGCAGTTATGAGGGTCACTATGGCTACACCTTC,CASSYEGHYGYTF
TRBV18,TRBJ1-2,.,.,TGTGCCAGCTCACCGGAGCAGTATGGCTACACCTTC,CASSPEQYGYTF
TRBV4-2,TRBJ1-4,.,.,TGTGCCAGCAGCCAAGATCCTGGCTTTAATGAAAAACTGTTTTTT,CASSQDPGFNEKLFF
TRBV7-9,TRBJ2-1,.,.,TGTGCCAGCAGCTTATCCATCTCCTACAATGAGCAGTTCTTC,CASSLSISYNEQFF
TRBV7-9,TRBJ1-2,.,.,TGTGCCAGCAGCTTAGAGGGGGGGTATGGCTACACCTTC,CASSLEGGYGYTF
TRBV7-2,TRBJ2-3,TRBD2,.,TGTGCCAGCAGCCCTAGGGGACTAGCGGGAGCTGATACGCAGTATTTT,CASSPRGLAGADTQYF
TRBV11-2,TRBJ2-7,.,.,TGTGCCAGCAGCTTAGGGGGAGGTGGGTACGAGCAGTACTTC,CASSLGGGGYEQYF
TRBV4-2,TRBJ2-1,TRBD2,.,TGTGCCAGCAGCCAGGAACTAGCGGGAGGGAACAATGAGCAGTTCTTC,CASSQELAGGNNEQFF
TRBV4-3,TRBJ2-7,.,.,TGCGCCAGCAGCCAAGACGAGGGTCTCTTCTACGAGCAGTACTTC,CASSQDEGLFYEQYF
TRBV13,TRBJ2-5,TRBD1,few,TGTGCCAGCAGCCGCCTGGACAGGGTAGGGGAGACCCAGTACTTC,CASSRLDRVGETQYF
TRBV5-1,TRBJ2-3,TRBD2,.,TGCGCCAGCAGCCAACTAGCGACTTCCACAGATACGCAGTATTTT,CASSQLATSTDTQYF